This record looks at one T cell receptor beta chain sequence and its context. This sample is part of a study of technical replicates of blood from several donors. Generated by immunoSEQ multiplex PCR, the TCRdb table keeps only in-frame clones and is missing some. The sample shows about 82,000 clones, 94% of them seen only once. The CDR3 extends over 15 amino acids. Per germline, CDR1 SNHLY and CDR2 FYNNEI. V was shortened by 2 bases and J by 4 bases, with 14 bases between the two germline ends. The gene calls are TRBV2 and TRBJ1-1; D possibly corresponds to TRBD1 (5 bases). The TCR originated in a human donor in good health. The sequencing sample was made of T cells isolated from PBMCs. CDR3: CASSEIKGPGTEAFF. Here the CDR3 DNA reads TGTGCCAGCAGTGAAATCAAGGGGCCCGGCACTGAAGCTTTCTTT. Full variable domain (missing parts from reference TRBV2 and TRBJ1-1): EPEVTQTPSHQVTQMGQEVILRCVPISNHLYFYWYRQILGQKVEFLVSFYNNEISEKSEIFDDQFSVERPDGSNFTLKIRSTKLEDSAMYFCASSEIKGPGTEAFFGQGTRLTVV.